The 20 T cell receptor beta chains given below trace back to one sample, sequenced in a study of CD4 and CD8 cells across lung adenocarcinoma regions. TCRdb analysed the PCR reads with MiXCR anew, one entry per CDR3 protein. The profile covers around 25,000 distinct CDR3 sequences, with 52% appearing a single time and 20% to 25% taken by the ten largest. The sequencing sample was made of CD4+ T cells from the center of a lung tumor. The receptors originated from a male donor with lung adenocarcinoma. The CD4 and CD8 labels of this study may be unreliable.

On this clonotype itself: The junction departs from the called germline gene at one end, perhaps through a read error. The chain joins TRBV6-1 to TRBJ2-4, with TRBD1 identical over 7 bases. Germline loops: CDR1 MNHNS, CDR2 SASEGT. The CDR3 is made up of 13 amino acids. DNA of the CDR3: TGCGCCAGGGGGTTACCCGCCACAAATACGCAGTACTTC. Protein sequence: CARGLPATNTQYF.

This chain joins TRBV27 and TRBJ2-5; possible D gene TRBD1, 6 bases. TRBJ2-7 explains the end of the DNA better; the J call may be wrong. CDR1 is MNHEY and CDR2 is SMNVEV in the germline V gene (reference sequence). The CDR3 spans 15 residues. Here the CDR3 DNA reads TGTGCCAGCCCCCGGGACAAGACCCCGGACTACGAGCAGTACTTC. Its protein product is CASPRDKTPDYEQYF.

In this sample, this clonotype turned up a few times. The gene calls are TRBV5-4 and TRBJ2-3; D might be TRBD2 (6 bases). The germline V gene encodes CDR1 SGHNT and CDR2 YYREEE (reference sequence). The CDR3 has 15 residues. CDR3 DNA sequence: TGTGCTACGAGTGTGGGTAGCGGTAGCACAGATACGCAGTATTTT. This gives the protein CATSVGSGSTDTQYF.

The table lists this clonotype with a few counts. The J gene is TRBJ1-3, the V gene TRBV6-5; tentatively, D is TRBD1 (5 bases). The V end lost 2 bases, the J end lost 0 bases, and 8 bases lay between the germline ends. The germline V gene encodes CDR1 MNHEY and CDR2 SVGAGI. The CDR3 extends over 15 amino acids. The CDR3, as DNA: TGTGCCAGCAGTTACGGGGACGGCTCTGGAAACACCATATATTTT. It is translated as CASSYGDGSGNTIYF.

Only a few counts were recorded for this clonotype. The rearrangement joins TRBV5-1 to TRBJ2-5; D possibly corresponds to TRBD2 (5 bases). The CDR3 is 15 amino acids. The V gene lost 2 bases and the J gene lost 1 base, with 12 bases spanning the gap. The V gene's germline CDR1 is SGHRS and CDR2 YFSETQ. The CDR3 spells CASSLLETTQETQYF. CDR3 nucleotides: TGCGCCAGCAGCTTACTAGAAACAACCCAAGAGACCCAGTACTTC.

The chain links TRBV6-1 to TRBJ2-5, with 7 positions matching TRBD2. Germline CDR1 MNHNS, CDR2 SASEGT. The trim removed 4 bases at V and 11 bases at J, leaving 22 bases unmatched. The CDR3 has 17 residues. CDR3 protein: CASSVPRRREVREAQYF. The DNA for the CDR3 is TGTGCCAGCAGTGTACCCCGTAGGAGGGAGGTTCGGGAGGCGCAGTACTTC.

The chain joins TRBV6-1 to TRBJ2-3; 7 nucleotides agree with TRBD1. The CDR3 spans 13 residues. The germline V gene encodes CDR1 MNHNS and CDR2 SASEGT. V dropped 6 bases and J dropped 6; count of bases not matched to a gene: 6. The CDR3 is CASRGQNWDTQYF. The CDR3, as DNA: TGTGCCAGCAGGGGACAGAACTGGGATACGCAGTATTTT.

The J gene is TRBJ2-1, the V gene TRBV6-5, with 8 nucleotides matching TRBD1. The DNA end lines up better with TRBJ2-7; the J call may be wrong. This CDR3 has 15 residues. CDR1 is MNHEY, CDR2 SVGAGI, per germline. This CDR3 is CASSYSDRGGYEQYF. CDR3 nucleotide sequence: TGTGCCAGCAGTTACTCTGACAGGGGAGGCTACGAGCAGTACTTC.

The chain combines TRBV6-5 with TRBJ2-2, with a tentative D call TRBD2 (6 bases). V lost 3 bases and J lost 12, with 23 bases in between. The CDR3 spans 16 residues. The germline CDR1 and CDR2 sequences are MNHEY and SVGAGI. The CDR3 DNA follows: TGTGCCAGCAGTTATCAGCTGGCGGGGATTACAGAGAAGCTGTTTTTT. Translation: CASSYQLAGITEKLFF.

This clonotype showed up just a few times. The rearrangement joins TRBV27 to TRBJ2-1; maybe TRBD2 (7 bases). The J call may be incorrect, as the DNA end agrees better with TRBJ2-7. The CDR3 is 15 amino acids. Germline V CDR1 and CDR2: MNHEY, SMNVEV (reference sequence). The CDR3 protein is CASSLWGGGFDEQYF. The CDR3 nucleotides read TGTGCCAGCAGTTTATGGGGGGGCGGATTCGACGAGCAGTACTTC.

The chain employs TRBV27 and TRBJ2-3, with D possibly TRBD1 on 5 matching bases. Germline V gene data show CDR1 as MNHEY and CDR2 as SMNVEV (reference sequence). V dropped 0 bases and J dropped 7 bases, with 17 bases sitting between them. The CDR3 loop spans 16 amino acids. CDR3 DNA sequence: TGTGCCAGCAGTTTATCGGGGCTGTGCCCCAAAAATACGCAGTATTTT. Protein sequence: CASSLSGLCPKNTQYF.

A remark on this clonotype: A read error may account for a junction end that differs from germline. The genes are TRBV12-3 or TRBV12-4 and TRBJ2-5, with D possibly being TRBD2 (6 bases). The CDR3 consists of 16 residues. The CDR3 is CASAWTAGPDPETQYF. Here the CDR3 DNA reads TGTGCCAGCGCGTGGACCGCGGGACCAGACCCAGAGACGCAGTACTTC.

The V gene is TRBV27, the J gene TRBJ1-1, with 8 nucleotides matching TRBD1. CDR1 is MNHEY, CDR2 SMNVEV, per germline (reference sequence). There are 14 residues in the CDR3. V trimming: 6 bases; J trimming: 5 bases; junction bases outside the gene matches: 8. The CDR3 reads CASRDTNRGTEAFF. The CDR3 DNA is TGTGCCAGCAGAGATACAAACAGGGGGACTGAAGCTTTCTTT.

The chain links TRBV27 to TRBJ2-5, with D possibly TRBD1 on 6 matching bases. V shed 5 bases and J shed 11 bases, with 30 bases lying between them. The V gene's germline CDR1 is MNHEY and CDR2 SMNVEV (reference sequence). The CDR3 length is 17 residues. The CDR3 bases are TGTGCCAGCAGTGCGGGCCGAGGGGGTTGTGGCCAAGATACGCAGTACTTC. It codes for CASSAGRGGCGQDTQYF.

This clonotype came up a few times. One junction end does not reproduce the germline sequence, and a read error may be involved. This chain links TRBV6-5 with TRBJ2-1; D is perhaps TRBD2 (5 bases). The V gene's germline CDR1 is MNHEY and CDR2 SVGAGI. The CDR3 loop spans 15 amino acids. The chain's CDR3 is CASSYSPRQTNLGPF. CDR3 coding DNA: TGTGCCAGCAGTTACTCCCCCCGTCAGACTAATCTAGGCCCCTTC.

This clonotype is labeled medium-sized. The V call is TRBV6-6, the J call TRBJ1-2; D unclear. Per germline, CDR1 MNHNY and CDR2 SVGAGI (reference sequence). Trimming took 5 bases from V and 5 from J, leaving 21 bases between them. The length of the CDR3 is 16 residues. CDR3 nucleotide sequence: TGTGCCAGCAGTCGGCCCCAGAGGACGTTCGGATATGGCTACACCTTC. Its protein product is CASSRPQRTFGYGYTF.

About this clonotype: At one end, the junction sequence differs from germline, possibly due to a read error. The CDR3 nucleotides are TGTGCCAGCAGTGTTCGGACTAGGGGCTCCGGGGCGCTGTATTTT. Residues: CASSVRTRGSGALYF. The rearrangement links TRBV6-1 to TRBJ2-2; 7 nucleotides line up with TRBD2. Per germline, CDR1 MNHNS and CDR2 SASEGT. The CDR3 length is 15 residues.

Notes on this clonotype: An end of the junction does not agree with germline; a read error may underlie this. This chain connects TRBV27 to TRBJ2-3; 10 nucleotides align to TRBD2. Germline CDR1 MNHEY, CDR2 SMNVEV (reference sequence). The CDR3 runs 15 residues. The CDR3 here is CASIAGGLGTGEQFF. In DNA form, the CDR3 reads TGTGCCAGCATAGCGGGAGGTCTTGGCACAGGGGAGCAGTTTTTT.

CDR3 region: CASSLGQGANYGYTF. The CDR3 DNA is TGCGCCAGCAGCCTCGGACAGGGCGCAAACTATGGCTACACCTTC. This chain uses TRBV4-1 with TRBJ1-2; TRBD1 aligns across 8 bases. Germline loops: CDR1 MGHRA, CDR2 YSYEKL. This CDR3 is 15 amino acids long. The V gene end was trimmed by 4 bases and the J gene end by 2 bases; junction bases not matched to a gene: 6.

This clonotype was seen just once. V gene TRBV7-2 combines with J gene TRBJ2-1, with 16 bases matching TRBD2. The assigned J gene may be wrong: the sequence end matches TRBJ2-5 better. Looked up from germline, CDR1 is SGHTA and CDR2 is FQGNSA. This CDR3 contains 18 residues. The CDR3 DNA reads TGTGCCAGCAGCCTGGGACTAGCGGGAGGGCCCACCTACGAGACCCAGTACTTC. Its protein is CASSLGLAGGPTYETQYF.